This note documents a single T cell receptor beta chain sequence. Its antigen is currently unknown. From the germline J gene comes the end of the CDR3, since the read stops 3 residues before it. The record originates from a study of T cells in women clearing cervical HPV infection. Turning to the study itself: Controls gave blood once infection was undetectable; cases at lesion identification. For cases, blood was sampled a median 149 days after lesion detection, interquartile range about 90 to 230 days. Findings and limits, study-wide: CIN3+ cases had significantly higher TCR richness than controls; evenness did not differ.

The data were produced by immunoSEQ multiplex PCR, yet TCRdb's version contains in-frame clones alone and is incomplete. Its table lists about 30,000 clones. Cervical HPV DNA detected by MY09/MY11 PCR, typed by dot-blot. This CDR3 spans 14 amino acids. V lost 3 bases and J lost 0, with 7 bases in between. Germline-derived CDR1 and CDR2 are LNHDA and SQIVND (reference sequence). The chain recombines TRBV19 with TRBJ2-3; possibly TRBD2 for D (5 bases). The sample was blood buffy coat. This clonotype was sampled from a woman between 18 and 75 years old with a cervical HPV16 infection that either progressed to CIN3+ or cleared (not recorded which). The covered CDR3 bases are TGTGCCAGTAGTATCCGGACTAGCACAGATACG. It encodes CASSIRTSTDT. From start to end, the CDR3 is CASSIRTSTDTQYF.